This T cell receptor (beta chain) originates from a study of T cells after posttransplantation cyclophosphamide (dated by TCRdb to about 2016). Broadly, across the study: Using TRB sequencing, the study followed how the T cell repertoire rebuilt after myeloablative bone marrow transplantation with posttransplantation cyclophosphamide given as GVHD prophylaxis. Samples from about 37 PTCy-treated patients and approximately 15 related bone marrow donors of those patients were subjected to antigen receptor sequencing. TRB sequencing was performed on blood from all 34 PTCy patients with 1-year posttransplant specimens. In 3 patients, up to roughly 3 additional blood samples taken between 2 and 5.2 years after transplant also underwent TRB sequencing, as did pretransplant blood from a handful of patients. Because TRA and TRB clonality correlated tightly in fewer than ten samples, the subsequent TCR analyses were limited to TRB only. Public TRB sequences were queried against a database of over 3,500 sequences associated with responses to pathogens, tumor antigens, self-antigens and alloantigens. Study-wide conclusions, independent of this receptor: Donor-recipient similarity was low at 1-2 months but rose over the first year, and later blood repertoires were often dominated by donor CD8+ memory clones. Across 40 to 55 patients, TRB clonality was highly associated with recipient CMV seropositivity and CMV reactivation, and PTCy diversity was similar to diversity in CNI/methotrexate controls. The TRB repertoires of T cells infiltrating skin or the GI tract showed only limited overlap with the TRB repertoires found in blood.

The PTCy-treated patients were enrolled in a prospective multi-institutional clinical trial. Peripheral blood and bone marrow mononuclear cells were isolated by Ficoll-Hypaque density centrifugation and were cryopreserved. TRB sequencing used genomic DNA with the immunoSEQ assay at survey resolution or the hsTCRB kit. Regarding the original processing steps: The immunoSEQ software handled initial read processing, and the LymphoSeq R package was used for repertoire analyses. Clonality was calculated as 1 minus normalized Shannon entropy, and the Gini coefficient was also calculated for each TRB dataset. Phenotypes of unsorted samples were inferred by mapping TRB sequences from sorted subsets of the recipient or donor onto the same recipient's unsorted samples. TCRdb took over this immuneACCESS table, retaining in-frame rearrangements with V and J assigned. Such tables are incomplete; in checked studies, under half of the missing clones stem from an unresolved V gene, and the remainder is unexplained. Clone size and V and J calls were adopted from that table, with D and trimming inferred from the DNA. Counted in this sample were 30,000 to 40,000 clones; approximately 90% of them appeared once. The biggest ten clones account for about 15% of the sample.

From cysteine to phenylalanine, the CDR3 is 14 amino acids long. The CDR3 DNA has 42 bases and is translated from base 1. A distance of 6 bases separates the germline ends of V and J, which lose 3 bases and 1 base respectively. CDR1 and CDR2 are drawn from the germline V gene: MGHRA, YSYEKL. To note about this clone: Its cognate antigen has yet to be identified. The sample holds no much larger clone one base away, and base qualities are not on file.

The sample consisted of PBMCs. This sequence was found in a middle-aged woman with a blood cancer, CMV-positive, and with a related stem cell donor. The rearrangement joined TRBV4-1 to TRBJ1-4; too little of a D gene remains to name it. The CDR3 region: CASSHERTNEKLFF. The base sequence is TGCGCCAGCAGCCATGAGAGAACTAATGAAAAACTGTTTTTT.